This T cell receptor (beta chain) was captured by sequencing in a study of OX40 agonist ivuxolimab in advanced cancers. Study as a whole: Two patients with cutaneous melanoma and one with hepatocellular carcinoma, three in total, showed partial responses. Overall study findings and caveats: The study observed clonal expansion of CD4+ and CD8+ blood T cells by week 6 at 0.1 to 3.0 mg/kg. Among the least clonally expanded were partial responders at 0.1-3.0 mg/kg.

About this clone: Antigen: not known.

Data came from immunoSEQ multiplex PCR; TCRdb stores just in-frame clones and leaves some out. In the table there are about 76,000 clones, around 90% of which are singletons. This CDR3 has 14 residues. Looked up from germline, CDR1 is SNHLY and CDR2 is FYNNEI. Trimming cost V 3 bases and J 4 bases; bases outside gene matches: 5. Sequencing was performed on CD4+ or CD8+ T cells sorted from blood, taken in a trial of the OX40 agonist ivuxolimab. J is TRBJ1-2 and V is TRBV2, with TRBD1 matching 7 bases. This receptor was taken from an adult with an advanced solid tumor such as melanoma, head and neck, liver or kidney cancer. The CDR3 sequence: CASSEGQRVYGYTF. The DNA for the CDR3 is TGTGCCAGCAGTGAGGGACAGCGAGTCTATGGCTACACCTTC.